What follows is one T cell receptor beta chain and its context. This specimen belongs to a study of T cell changes during pregnancy in multiple sclerosis. Produced via immunoSEQ multiplex PCR; TCRdb's table is partial and in-frame only. This table has 90,000 or so clones, 94% appearing once. The CDR3 contains 16 residues. Trimming left V 2 bases short and J 1 base short, with 11 bases between. The germline CDR1 and CDR2 sequences are SEHNR and FQNEAQ (reference sequence). The receptor was derived from a female donor in good health, enrolled as a control in a pregnancy study. This specimen was peripheral blood, taken after pregnancy. This chain joins TRBV7-9 and TRBJ2-2, with a tentative D call TRBD2 (6 bases). The CDR3 region has the DNA TGTGCCAGCAGCTTACAATGGCGGGGGAACACCGGGGAGCTGTTTTTT. It yields the protein CASSLQWRGNTGELFF.